The clone carrying this TCR beta chain was detected a few times. For the second PCR, which ran for 7 to 11 cycles, a sample-barcoded 5' primer and a J-beta primer mix were used. TCRdb re-derived calls from the 5' RACE reads in MiXCR, one entry per CDR3 protein. Among 700,000 to 850,000 distinct CDR3 sequences listed, 53% were seen once. The source of the sample is a study of blood T cells in healthy people across ages. This CDR3 has 16 amino acids. V lost 1 base and J lost 14, with 28 bases in between. Germline V gene sequence: CDR1 DFQATT, CDR2 SNEGSKA (reference sequence). The source material was blood. The chain is built from TRBV20-1 and TRBJ2-3; D remains unclear. This clonotype was sampled from a man at least 80 years old in good health. CDR3 sequence (DNA): TGCAGTGCTAGAGGAACAACGGCTGGAGAGCACAGATACGCGTATTTT. This codes for CSARGTTAGEHRYAYF.